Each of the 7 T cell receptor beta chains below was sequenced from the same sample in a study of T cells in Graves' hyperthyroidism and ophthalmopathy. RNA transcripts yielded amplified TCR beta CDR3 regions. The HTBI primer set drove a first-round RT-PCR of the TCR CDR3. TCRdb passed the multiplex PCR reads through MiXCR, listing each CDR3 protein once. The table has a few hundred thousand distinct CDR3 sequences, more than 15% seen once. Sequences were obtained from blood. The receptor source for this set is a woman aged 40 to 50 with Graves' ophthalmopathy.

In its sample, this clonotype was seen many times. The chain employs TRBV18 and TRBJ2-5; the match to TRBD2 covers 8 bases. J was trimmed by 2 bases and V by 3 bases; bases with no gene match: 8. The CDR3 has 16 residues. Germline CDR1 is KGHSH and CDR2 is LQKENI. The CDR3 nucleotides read TGTGCCAGCTCACCTTACCTAGCGGGCCCACAAGAGACCCAGTACTTC. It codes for CASSPYLAGPQETQYF.

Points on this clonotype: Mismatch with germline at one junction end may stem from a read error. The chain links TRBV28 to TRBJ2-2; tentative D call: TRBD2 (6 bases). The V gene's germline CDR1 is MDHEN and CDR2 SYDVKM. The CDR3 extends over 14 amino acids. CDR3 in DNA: TGTGCCAGCAGTTTGGGCCAGATGACCGGGGGGCTGTTTTTT. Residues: CASSLGQMTGGLFF. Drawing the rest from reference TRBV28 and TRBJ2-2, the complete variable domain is DVKVTQSSRYLVKRTGEKVFLECVQDMDHENMFWYRQDPGLGLRLIYFSYDVKMKEKGDIPEGYSVSREKKERFSLILESASTNQTSMYLCASSLGQMTGGLFFGEGSRLTVL.

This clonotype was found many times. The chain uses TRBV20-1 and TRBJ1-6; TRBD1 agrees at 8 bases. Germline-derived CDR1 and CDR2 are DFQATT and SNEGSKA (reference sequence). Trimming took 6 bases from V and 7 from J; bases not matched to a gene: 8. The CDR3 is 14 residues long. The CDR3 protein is CSAMVGQGNSPLHF. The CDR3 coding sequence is TGCAGTGCAATGGTCGGACAGGGCAATTCACCCCTCCACTTT.

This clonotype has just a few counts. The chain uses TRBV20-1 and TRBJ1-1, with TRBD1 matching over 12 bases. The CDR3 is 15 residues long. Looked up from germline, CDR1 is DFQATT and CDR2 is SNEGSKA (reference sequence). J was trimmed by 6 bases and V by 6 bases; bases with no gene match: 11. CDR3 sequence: CSALQGDRGLAEAFF. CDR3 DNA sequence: TGCAGTGCCTTACAGGGGGACAGGGGGCTTGCTGAAGCTTTCTTT.

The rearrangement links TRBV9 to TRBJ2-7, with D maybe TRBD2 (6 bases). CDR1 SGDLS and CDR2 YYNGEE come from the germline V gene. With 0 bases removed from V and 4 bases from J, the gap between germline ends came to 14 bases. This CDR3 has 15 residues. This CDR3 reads CASSVAPSEMYEQYF. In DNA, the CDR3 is TGTGCCAGCAGCGTAGCCCCTAGCGAGATGTACGAGCAGTACTTC.

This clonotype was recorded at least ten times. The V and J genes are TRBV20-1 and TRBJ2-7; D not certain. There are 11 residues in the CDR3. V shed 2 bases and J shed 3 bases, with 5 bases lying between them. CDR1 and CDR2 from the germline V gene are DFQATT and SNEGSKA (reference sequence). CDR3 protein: CSARSYYEQYF. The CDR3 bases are TGCAGTGCTAGATCATACTACGAGCAGTACTTC.

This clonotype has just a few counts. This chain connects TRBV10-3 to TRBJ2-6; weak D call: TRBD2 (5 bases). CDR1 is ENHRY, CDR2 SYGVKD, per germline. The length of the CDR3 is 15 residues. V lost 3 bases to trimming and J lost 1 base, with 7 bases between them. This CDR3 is CAISDSGSGANVLTF. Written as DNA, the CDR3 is TGTGCCATCAGTGATTCGGGATCTGGGGCCAACGTCCTGACTTTC.